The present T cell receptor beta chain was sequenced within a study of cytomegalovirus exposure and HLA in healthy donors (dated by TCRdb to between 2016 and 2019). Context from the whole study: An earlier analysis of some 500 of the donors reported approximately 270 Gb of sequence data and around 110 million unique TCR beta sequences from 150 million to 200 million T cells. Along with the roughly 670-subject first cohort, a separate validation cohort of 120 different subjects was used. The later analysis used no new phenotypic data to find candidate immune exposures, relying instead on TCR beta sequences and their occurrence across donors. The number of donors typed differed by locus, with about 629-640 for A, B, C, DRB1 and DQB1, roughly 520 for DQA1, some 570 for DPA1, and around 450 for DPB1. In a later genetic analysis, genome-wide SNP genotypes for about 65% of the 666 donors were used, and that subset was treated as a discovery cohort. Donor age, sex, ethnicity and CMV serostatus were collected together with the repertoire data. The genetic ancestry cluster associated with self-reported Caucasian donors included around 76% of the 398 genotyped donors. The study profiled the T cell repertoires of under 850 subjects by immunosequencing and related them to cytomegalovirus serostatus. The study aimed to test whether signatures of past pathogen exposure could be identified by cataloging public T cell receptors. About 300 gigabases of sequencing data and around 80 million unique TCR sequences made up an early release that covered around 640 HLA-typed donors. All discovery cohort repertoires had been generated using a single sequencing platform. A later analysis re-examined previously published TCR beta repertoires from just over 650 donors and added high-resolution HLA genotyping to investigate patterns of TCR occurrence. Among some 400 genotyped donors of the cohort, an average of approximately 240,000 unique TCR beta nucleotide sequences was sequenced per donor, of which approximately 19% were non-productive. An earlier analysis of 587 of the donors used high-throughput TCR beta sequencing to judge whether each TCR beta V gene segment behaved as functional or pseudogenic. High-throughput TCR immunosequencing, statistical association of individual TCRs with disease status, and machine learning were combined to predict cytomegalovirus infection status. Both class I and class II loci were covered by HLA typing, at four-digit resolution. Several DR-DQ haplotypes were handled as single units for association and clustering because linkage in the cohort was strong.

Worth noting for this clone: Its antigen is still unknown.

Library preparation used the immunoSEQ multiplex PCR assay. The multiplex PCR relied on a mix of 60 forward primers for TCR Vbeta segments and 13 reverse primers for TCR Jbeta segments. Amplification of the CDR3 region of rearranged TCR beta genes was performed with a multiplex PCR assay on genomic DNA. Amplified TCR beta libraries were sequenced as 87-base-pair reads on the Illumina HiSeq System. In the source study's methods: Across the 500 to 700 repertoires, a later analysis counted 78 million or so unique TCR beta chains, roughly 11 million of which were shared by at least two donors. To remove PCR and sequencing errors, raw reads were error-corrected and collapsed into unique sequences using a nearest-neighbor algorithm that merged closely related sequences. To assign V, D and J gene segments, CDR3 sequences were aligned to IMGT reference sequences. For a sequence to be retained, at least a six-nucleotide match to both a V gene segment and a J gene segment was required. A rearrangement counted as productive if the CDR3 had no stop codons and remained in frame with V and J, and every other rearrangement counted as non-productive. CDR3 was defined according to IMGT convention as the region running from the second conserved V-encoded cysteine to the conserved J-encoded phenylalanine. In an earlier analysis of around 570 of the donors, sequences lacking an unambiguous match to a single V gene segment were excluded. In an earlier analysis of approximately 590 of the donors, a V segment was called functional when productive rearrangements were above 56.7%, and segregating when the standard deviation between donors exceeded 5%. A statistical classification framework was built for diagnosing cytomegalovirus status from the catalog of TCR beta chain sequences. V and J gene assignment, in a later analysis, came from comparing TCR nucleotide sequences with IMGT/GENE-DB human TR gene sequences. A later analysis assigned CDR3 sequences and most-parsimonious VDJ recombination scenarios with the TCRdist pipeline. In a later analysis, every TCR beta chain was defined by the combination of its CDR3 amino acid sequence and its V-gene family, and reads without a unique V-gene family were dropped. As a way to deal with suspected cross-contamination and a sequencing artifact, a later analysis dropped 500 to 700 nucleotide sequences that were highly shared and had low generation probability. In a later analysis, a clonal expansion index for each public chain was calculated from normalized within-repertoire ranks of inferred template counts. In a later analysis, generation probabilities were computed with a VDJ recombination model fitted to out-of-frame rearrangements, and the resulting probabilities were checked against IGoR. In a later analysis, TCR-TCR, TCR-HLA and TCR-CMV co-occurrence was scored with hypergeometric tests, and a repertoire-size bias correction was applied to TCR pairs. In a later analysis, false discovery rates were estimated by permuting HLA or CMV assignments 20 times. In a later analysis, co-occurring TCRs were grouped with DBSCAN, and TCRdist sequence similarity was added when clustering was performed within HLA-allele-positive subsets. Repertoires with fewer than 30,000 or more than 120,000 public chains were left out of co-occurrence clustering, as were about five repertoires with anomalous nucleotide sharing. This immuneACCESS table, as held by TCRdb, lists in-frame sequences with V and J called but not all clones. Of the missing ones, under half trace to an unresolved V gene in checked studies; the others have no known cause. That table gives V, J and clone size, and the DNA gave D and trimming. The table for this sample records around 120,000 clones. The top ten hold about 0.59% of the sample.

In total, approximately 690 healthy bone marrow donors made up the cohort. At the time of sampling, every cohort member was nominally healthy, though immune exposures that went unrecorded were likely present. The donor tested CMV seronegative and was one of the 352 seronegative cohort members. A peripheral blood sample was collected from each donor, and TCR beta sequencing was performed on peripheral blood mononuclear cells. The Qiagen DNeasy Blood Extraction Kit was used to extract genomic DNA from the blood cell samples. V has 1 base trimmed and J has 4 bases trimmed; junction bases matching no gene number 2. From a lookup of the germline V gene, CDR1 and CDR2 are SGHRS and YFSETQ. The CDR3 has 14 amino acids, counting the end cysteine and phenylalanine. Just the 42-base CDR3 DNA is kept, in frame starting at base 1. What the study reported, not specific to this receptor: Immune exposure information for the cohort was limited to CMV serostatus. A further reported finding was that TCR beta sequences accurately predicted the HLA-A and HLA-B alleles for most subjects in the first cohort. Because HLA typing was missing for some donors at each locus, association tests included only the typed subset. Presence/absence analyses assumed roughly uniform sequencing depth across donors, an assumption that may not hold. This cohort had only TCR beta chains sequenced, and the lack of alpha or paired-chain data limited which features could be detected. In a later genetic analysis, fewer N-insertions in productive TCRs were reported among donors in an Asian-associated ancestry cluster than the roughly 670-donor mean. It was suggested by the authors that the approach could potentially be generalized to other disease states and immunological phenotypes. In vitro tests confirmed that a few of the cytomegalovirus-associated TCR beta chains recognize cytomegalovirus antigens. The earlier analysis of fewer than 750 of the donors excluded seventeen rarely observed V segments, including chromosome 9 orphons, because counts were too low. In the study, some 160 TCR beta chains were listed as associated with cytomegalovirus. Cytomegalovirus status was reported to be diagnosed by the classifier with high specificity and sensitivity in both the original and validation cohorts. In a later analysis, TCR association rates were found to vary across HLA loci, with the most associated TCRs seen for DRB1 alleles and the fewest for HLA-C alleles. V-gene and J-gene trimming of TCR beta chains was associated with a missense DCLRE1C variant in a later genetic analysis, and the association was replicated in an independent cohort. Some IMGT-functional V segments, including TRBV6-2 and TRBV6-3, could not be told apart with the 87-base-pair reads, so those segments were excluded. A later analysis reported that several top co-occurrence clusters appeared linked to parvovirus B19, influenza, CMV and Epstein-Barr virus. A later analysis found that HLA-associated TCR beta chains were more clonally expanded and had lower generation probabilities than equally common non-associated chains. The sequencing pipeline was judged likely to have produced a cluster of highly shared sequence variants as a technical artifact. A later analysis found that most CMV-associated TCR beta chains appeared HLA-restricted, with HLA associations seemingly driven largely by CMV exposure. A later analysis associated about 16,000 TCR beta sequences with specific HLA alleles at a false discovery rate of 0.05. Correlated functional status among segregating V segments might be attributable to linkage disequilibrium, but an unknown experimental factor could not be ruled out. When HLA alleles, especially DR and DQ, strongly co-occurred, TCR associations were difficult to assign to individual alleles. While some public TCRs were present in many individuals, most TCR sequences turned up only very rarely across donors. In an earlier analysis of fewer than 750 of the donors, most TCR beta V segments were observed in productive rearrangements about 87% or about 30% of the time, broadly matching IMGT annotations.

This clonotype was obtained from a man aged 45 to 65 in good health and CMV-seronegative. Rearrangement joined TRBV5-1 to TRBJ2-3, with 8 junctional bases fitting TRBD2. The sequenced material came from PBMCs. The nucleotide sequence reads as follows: TGCGCCAGCAGCTTGAGCGGGGGACCAGATACGCAGTATTTT. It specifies CASSLSGGPDTQYF.